A selection of T cell receptor beta chains follows, all from one sample in a study of blood T cell repertoires in COVID-19. The table came from immunoSEQ multiplex PCR; TCRdb's copy has only in-frame clones and leaves some out. The sample has 300,000 to 400,000 clones, around nine tenths seen once. Material for sequencing was peripheral blood. The receptors were gathered from a man in his fifties or sixties with active or convalescent COVID-19. Each CDR3 is given with its conserved first and last residue. D genes are given only for firm matches. Size is stated for part of the rows, as once, few or many counts, or as a class when the clone is expanded.

. | TRBJ1-2 | TRBD1 | TRBV5-6 | TGTGCCAGCAGCGCGGGACAGTTCTATGGCTACACCTTC | CASSAGQFYGYTF
. | TRBJ2-3 | . | TRBV7-9 | TGTGCCAGCTCGAGGGGGATTGCAGATACGCAGTATTTT | CASSRGIADTQYF
. | TRBJ1-1 | . | TRBV29-1 | TGCAGCGTTGCAAGACAGGAGAACACTGAAGCTTTCTTT | CSVARQENTEAFF
. | TRBJ1-4 | . | TRBV2 | TGTGCCAGCAGTGATCGGTACACCTTCCGGGGGAATGAAAAACTGTTTTTT | CASSDRYTFRGNEKLFF
. | TRBJ1-5 | TRBD1 | TRBV5-1 | TGCGCCAGCAGCCCGGGGACAGGGGCGTATAGCAATCAGCCCCAGCATTTT | CASSPGTGAYSNQPQHF
. | TRBJ2-2 | . | TRBV28 | TGTGCCAGCAGTCCCCCCCAGGGTACCGGGGAGCTGTTTTTT | CASSPPQGTGELFF
. | TRBJ1-5 | TRBD1 | TRBV18 | TGTGCCAGCTCACCGACACTCGGGACAGGGTCCATTCAGCCCCAGCATTTT | CASSPTLGTGSIQPQHF
. | TRBJ1-1 | . | TRBV4-1 | TGCGCCAGCAGCCAAGAGACAGGAAGGCACACTGAAGCTTTCTTT | CASSQETGRHTEAFF
. | TRBJ1-1 | . | TRBV5-1 | TGCGCCAGCAGCTTGGAGGGGGTGCCGAACACTGAAGCTTTCTTT | CASSLEGVPNTEAFF
. | TRBJ2-1 | TRBD2 | TRBV5-1 | TGCGCCAGCAGCTTGGAGCGGGGTCAGGATGAGCAGTTCTTC | CASSLERGQDEQFF
. | TRBJ1-6 | TRBD1 | TRBV3-1/TRBV3-2 | TGTGCCAGCAGCCGCCGGGACAGTGGTTCACCCCTCCACTTT | CASSRRDSGSPLHF
. | TRBJ1-2 | TRBD1 | TRBV2 | TGTGCCAGCAGTGGAGCCGGGACAGGGACCGGTAACTACACCTTC | CASSGAGTGTGNYTF
. | TRBJ1-2 | TRBD1 | TRBV7-9 | TGTGCCAGCAGCTCGATACAGGGGGTCGGCTACACCTTC | CASSSIQGVGYTF
few | TRBJ2-7 | . | TRBV7-3 | TGTGCCAGCAGCTCACAGGGAGCCTACGAGCAGTACTTC | CASSSQGAYEQYF
. | TRBJ1-1 | . | TRBV6-5 | TGTGCCAGCACCCACACCGGGGAGAACACTGAAGCTTTCTTT | CASTHTGENTEAFF
. | TRBJ2-7 | . | TRBV3-1/TRBV3-2 | TGTGCCAGCGGGGGGGCCGACGAGCAGTACTTC | CASGGADEQYF
. | TRBJ2-3 | TRBD2 | TRBV7-3 | TGTGCCAGCACAGGGACTAGCGGGGGAGAGGACACAGATACGCAGTATTTT | CASTGTSGGEDTDTQYF
. | TRBJ2-1 | TRBD2 | TRBV29-1 | TGCAGCGTTGATCTAGCGGGGGGGTTGGATGAGCAGTTCTTC | CSVDLAGGLDEQFF
. | TRBJ1-5 | TRBD1 | TRBV7-9 | TGTGCCAGCAGCCGGGGGTTTGCAGGGGGTAGTCAAAAGCCCCAGCATTTT | CASSRGFAGGSQKPQHF
. | TRBJ2-1 | . | TRBV10-1 | TGCGCCAGCAGTCTTTCGGGATTAAATGAGCAGTTCTTC | CASSLSGLNEQFF
once | TRBJ1-2 | TRBD1 | TRBV24-1 | TGTGCCACCAGTGAGGGGGGGACAGGGATCTATGGCTACACCTTC | CATSEGGTGIYGYTF
. | TRBJ2-1 | . | TRBV27 | TGTGCCAGCATCCCGACGGGGTACAATGAGCAGTTCTTC | CASIPTGYNEQFF
. | TRBJ1-2 | . | TRBV7-8 | TGTGCCAGCAGCTTAGTAGGTCAGGCAGAAGGCTACACCTTC | CASSLVGQAEGYTF
. | TRBJ2-5 | . | TRBV10-1 | TGCGCCAGCAGTGAGACAGGGATCCAAGAGACCCAGTACTTC | CASSETGIQETQYF
. | TRBJ1-2 | . | TRBV28 | TGTGCCAGCAGCCCTCGGGACAAGGTTGGGCATGGCTACACCTTC | CASSPRDKVGHGYTF
. | TRBJ1-1 | TRBD1 | TRBV11-2 | TGTGCCAGCAGCGATACAGGGACAGGGAACACTGAAGCTTTCTTT | CASSDTGTGNTEAFF
. | TRBJ2-7 | . | TRBV28 | TGTGCCAGCAGTTTAGAGTTTTCCCACGAGCAGTACTTC | CASSLEFSHEQYF
. | TRBJ2-2 | . | TRBV7-8 | TGTGCCAGCAGCTTCTGGCAGGCCACCGGGGAGCTGTTTTTT | CASSFWQATGELFF
. | TRBJ2-2 | TRBD1 | TRBV7-2 | TGTGCCAGCAGCGAACAGGGGTCCGGGGAGCTGTTTTTT | CASSEQGSGELFF
. | TRBJ1-3 | . | TRBV7-9 | TGTGCCAGCAGCTTGGGCAGTCTCTCTGGAAACACCATATATTTT | CASSLGSLSGNTIYF
. | TRBJ1-2 | . | TRBV30 | TGTGCCTGGGGGACTGTCTATGGCTACACCTTC | CAWGTVYGYTF
. | TRBJ1-5 | TRBD1 | TRBV4-3 | TGCGCCAGCAGCCTGGGACAGGGGTCCCAGCCCCAGCATTTT | CASSLGQGSQPQHF
. | TRBJ2-1 | . | TRBV28 | TGTGCCAGCAGTCGTGTTTACTACAATGAGCAGTTCTTC | CASSRVYYNEQFF
. | TRBJ2-7 | . | TRBV12-3/TRBV12-4 | TGTGCCAGCAGTTTACTCGGGGTCTACGAGCAGTACTTC | CASSLLGVYEQYF
. | TRBJ2-7 | TRBD2 | TRBV11-1 | TGTGCCAGCAGCTTTTCGGGAGGCTCCTACGAGCAGTACTTC | CASSFSGGSYEQYF
. | TRBJ1-5 | . | TRBV24-1 | TGTGCCACCAGTGATCGGAAGAATTTAGAGGGACAGCCCCAGCATTTT | CATSDRKNLEGQPQHF
. | TRBJ2-5 | TRBD1 | TRBV7-2 | TGTGCCAGCAGTTCCCGTCGGACAGGGGGAGGGGAGACCCAGTACTTC | CASSSRRTGGGETQYF
. | TRBJ2-4 | . | TRBV5-1 | TGCGCCAGCAGCTTAAGCGTTCCTAAAAACATTCAGTACTTC | CASSLSVPKNIQYF
few | TRBJ1-1 | . | TRBV12-3/TRBV12-4 | TGTGCCAGCAGTCTGCGGAGGACTGAAGCTTTCTTT | CASSLRRTEAFF
. | TRBJ1-6 | . | TRBV18 | TGTGCCAGCTCTGGGGGCGGCGATTCACCCCTCCACTTT | CASSGGGDSPLHF
. | TRBJ2-5 | . | TRBV9 | TGTGCCAGCAGCGCCTCCAGCGGGCCCCCCCAAGAGACCCAGTACTTC | CASSASSGPPQETQYF
few | TRBJ2-2 | TRBD2 | TRBV27 | TGTGCCAGCAGTTTACGAGCGGGAAGCGGGGAGCTGTTTTTT | CASSLRAGSGELFF